These T cell receptor beta chains were read from a single sample in a study of identical twins. From the 5' RACE reads, TCRdb called clonotypes with MiXCR, one entry per CDR3 protein. The data hold a few hundred thousand distinct CDR3 sequences, with approximately 10% observed a single time. Sequences were obtained from naive T cells sorted from blood. The receptors originated from a woman aged 45-60 years in good health. Each CDR3 is given with its conserved first and last residue. The order of the fields is J gene, V gene, D gene, clone size, CDR3 DNA, CDR3 protein. D genes are given only for firm matches. A row's size may be missing; if present it is once, few, many or a size class.

J gene: TRBJ2-3; V gene: TRBV24-1; D gene: NA; clone size: NA; CDR3 DNA: TGTGCCACCAGTGACGCCTCGGCGGAGACTAGCACAGATACGCAGTATTTT; CDR3 protein: CATSDASAETSTDTQYF
J gene: TRBJ2-7; V gene: TRBV29-1; D gene: TRBD2; clone size: few; CDR3 DNA: TGCAGCGTTGAAGGACCGGGACTAGCGGGAGTCGGGTACGAGCAGTACTTC; CDR3 protein: CSVEGPGLAGVGYEQYF
J gene: TRBJ2-2; V gene: TRBV15; D gene: NA; clone size: many; CDR3 DNA: TGTGCCACCAAGGACACCGGGGAGCTGTTTTTT; CDR3 protein: CATKDTGELFF
J gene: TRBJ1-5; V gene: TRBV5-1; D gene: TRBD1; clone size: few; CDR3 DNA: TGCGCCAGCAGCGAGACAGGGTTTACAAATCAGCCCCAGCATTTT; CDR3 protein: CASSETGFTNQPQHF
J gene: TRBJ2-1; V gene: TRBV13; D gene: NA; clone size: few; CDR3 DNA: TGTGCCAGCAGCTATTCGATTGGGCCGGCCCAATCGGCGTTCTTC; CDR3 protein: CASSYSIGPAQSAFF
J gene: TRBJ2-3; V gene: TRBV7-9; D gene: NA; clone size: NA; CDR3 DNA: TGTGCCAGCAGCTTAGTCCAATCCGATACGCAGTATTTT; CDR3 protein: CASSLVQSDTQYF
J gene: TRBJ2-2; V gene: TRBV12-3/TRBV12-4; D gene: NA; clone size: many; CDR3 DNA: TGTGCCTCTCAACCTGGCGGGAGTTCCGGGGGCCGAACCGGGGAGCTGTTTTTT; CDR3 protein: CASQPGGSSGGRTGELFF
J gene: TRBJ2-1; V gene: TRBV4-1; D gene: TRBD1; clone size: NA; CDR3 DNA: TGCGCCAGCAGCCACCCCAGGGGGCCCGAGCAGTTCTTC; CDR3 protein: CASSHPRGPEQFF
J gene: TRBJ2-5; V gene: TRBV12-3/TRBV12-4; D gene: NA; clone size: many; CDR3 DNA: TGTGCCAGCAGTGCGAGCGGGACACGAAGGGAGACCCAGTACTTC; CDR3 protein: CASSASGTRRETQYF
J gene: TRBJ2-1; V gene: TRBV20-1; D gene: NA; clone size: many; CDR3 DNA: TGCAGTGCCCGACCTCTGACACGATACAATGAGCAGTTCTTC; CDR3 protein: CSARPLTRYNEQFF
J gene: TRBJ2-1; V gene: TRBV5-1; D gene: TRBD2; clone size: few; CDR3 DNA: TGCGCCAGCAGCTGGGCTCTAGCGGGAGTCCACAATGAGCAGTTCTTC; CDR3 protein: CASSWALAGVHNEQFF
J gene: TRBJ2-5; V gene: TRBV19; D gene: NA; clone size: NA; CDR3 DNA: TGTGCCAGTAGTATCGCCCAGGGTTCAGCCCAAGAGACCCAGTACTTC; CDR3 protein: CASSIAQGSAQETQYF
J gene: TRBJ2-1; V gene: TRBV5-1; D gene: TRBD1; clone size: NA; CDR3 DNA: TGCGCCAGCAGCTCAACTGGGACAGGGGACAATGAGCAGTTCTTC; CDR3 protein: CASSSTGTGDNEQFF
J gene: TRBJ2-3; V gene: TRBV28; D gene: NA; clone size: few; CDR3 DNA: TGTGCCAGCAGCTTAGGAGGGACTGTATCTGTAACGCAGTATTTT; CDR3 protein: CASSLGGTVSVTQYF
J gene: TRBJ2-7; V gene: TRBV15; D gene: NA; clone size: many; CDR3 DNA: TGTGCCACCAGCAGAGACAGGGTTGGCGAGCAGTACTTC; CDR3 protein: CATSRDRVGEQYF
J gene: TRBJ2-2; V gene: TRBV12-3/TRBV12-4; D gene: NA; clone size: NA; CDR3 DNA: TGTGCCAGCAGATCGGGGGTTGTGGCCGGGGAGCTGTTTTTT; CDR3 protein: CASRSGVVAGELFF
J gene: TRBJ2-7; V gene: TRBV6-5; D gene: NA; clone size: NA; CDR3 DNA: TGTGCCAGCAATGAGGGGCCCGGGCGCGAGCAGTACTTC; CDR3 protein: CASNEGPGREQYF